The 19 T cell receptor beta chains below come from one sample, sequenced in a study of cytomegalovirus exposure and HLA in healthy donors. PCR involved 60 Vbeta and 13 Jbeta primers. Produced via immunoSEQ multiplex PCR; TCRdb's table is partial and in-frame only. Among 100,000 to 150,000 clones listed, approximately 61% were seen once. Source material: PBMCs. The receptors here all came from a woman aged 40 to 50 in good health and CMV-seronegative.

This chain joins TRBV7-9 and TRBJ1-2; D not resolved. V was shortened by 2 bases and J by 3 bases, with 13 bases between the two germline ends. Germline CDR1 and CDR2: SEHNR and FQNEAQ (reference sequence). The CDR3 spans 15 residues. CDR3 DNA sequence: TGTGCCAGCAGCTTACCCCCGGACGGGGACTATGGCTACACCTTC. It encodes CASSLPPDGDYGYTF.

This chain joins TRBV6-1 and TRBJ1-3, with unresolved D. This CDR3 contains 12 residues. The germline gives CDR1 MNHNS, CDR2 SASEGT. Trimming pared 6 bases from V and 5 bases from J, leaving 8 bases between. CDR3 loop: CASRAMRNTIYF. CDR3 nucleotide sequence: TGTGCCAGCAGAGCAATGAGAAACACCATATATTTT.

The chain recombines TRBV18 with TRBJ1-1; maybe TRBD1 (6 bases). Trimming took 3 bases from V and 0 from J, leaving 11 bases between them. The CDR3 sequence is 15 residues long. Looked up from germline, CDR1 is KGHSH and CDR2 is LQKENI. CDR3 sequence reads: CASSPLGGVNTEAFF. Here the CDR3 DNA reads TGTGCCAGCTCACCCCTAGGGGGGGTGAACACTGAAGCTTTCTTT.

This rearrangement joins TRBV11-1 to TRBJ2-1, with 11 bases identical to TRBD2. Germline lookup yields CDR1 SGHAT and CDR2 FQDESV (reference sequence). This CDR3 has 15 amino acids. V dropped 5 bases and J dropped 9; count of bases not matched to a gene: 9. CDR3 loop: CASSALAGGDGEQFF. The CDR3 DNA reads TGTGCCAGCAGCGCGCTAGCGGGGGGCGACGGTGAGCAGTTCTTC.

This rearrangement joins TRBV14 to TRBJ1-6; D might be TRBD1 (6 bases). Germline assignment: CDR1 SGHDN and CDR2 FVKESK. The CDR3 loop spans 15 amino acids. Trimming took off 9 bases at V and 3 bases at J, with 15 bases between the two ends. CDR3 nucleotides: TGTGCCAGTTCCCCTCGACAGGTCTATAATTCACCCCTCCACTTT. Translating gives CASSPRQVYNSPLHF.

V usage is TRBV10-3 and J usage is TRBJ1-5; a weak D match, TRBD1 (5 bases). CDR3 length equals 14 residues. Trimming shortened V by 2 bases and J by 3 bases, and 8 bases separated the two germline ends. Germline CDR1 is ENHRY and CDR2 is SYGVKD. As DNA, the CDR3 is TGTGCCATCAGTGAGGAACAGGTCAATCAGCCCCAGCATTTT. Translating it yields CAISEEQVNQPQHF.

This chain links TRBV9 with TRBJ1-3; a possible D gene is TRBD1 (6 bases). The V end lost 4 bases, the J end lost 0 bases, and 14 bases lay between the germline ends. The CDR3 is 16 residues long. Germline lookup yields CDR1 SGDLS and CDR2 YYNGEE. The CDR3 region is CASSPYRANSGNTIYF. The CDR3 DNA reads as TGTGCCAGCAGCCCGTACAGGGCCAACTCTGGAAACACCATATATTTT.

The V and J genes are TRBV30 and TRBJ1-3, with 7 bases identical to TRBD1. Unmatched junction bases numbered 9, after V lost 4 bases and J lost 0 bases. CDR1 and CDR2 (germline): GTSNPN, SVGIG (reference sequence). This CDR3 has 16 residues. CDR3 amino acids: CAWTTTGRHSGNTIYF. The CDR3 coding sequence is TGTGCCTGGACCACGACAGGGCGCCACTCTGGAAACACCATATATTTT.

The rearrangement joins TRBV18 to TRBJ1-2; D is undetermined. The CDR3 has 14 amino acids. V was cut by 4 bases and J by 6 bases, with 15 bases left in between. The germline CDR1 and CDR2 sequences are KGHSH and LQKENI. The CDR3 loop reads CASSLYRETNGYTF. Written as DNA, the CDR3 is TGTGCCAGCTCACTTTACCGGGAAACCAATGGCTACACCTTC.

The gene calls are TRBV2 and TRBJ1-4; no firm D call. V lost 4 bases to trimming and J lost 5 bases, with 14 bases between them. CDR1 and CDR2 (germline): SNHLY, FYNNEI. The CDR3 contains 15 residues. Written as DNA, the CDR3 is TGTGCCAGCAGTGTGCCGACTGGGAGGAATGAAAAACTGTTTTTT. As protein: CASSVPTGRNEKLFF.

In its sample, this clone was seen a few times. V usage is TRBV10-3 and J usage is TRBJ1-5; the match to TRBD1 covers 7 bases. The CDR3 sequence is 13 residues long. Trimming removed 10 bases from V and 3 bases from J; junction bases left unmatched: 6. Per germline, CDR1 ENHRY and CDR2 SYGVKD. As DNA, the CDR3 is TGTGCCACGGGACAGCCAGACAATCAGCCCCAGCATTTT. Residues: CATGQPDNQPQHF.

CDR3 sequence reads: CASSSHEVFNTIYF. CDR3 DNA: TGTGCCAGCAGCTCCCACGAGGTATTCAACACCATATATTTT. The chain joins TRBV7-8 to TRBJ1-3; D is undetermined. V was clipped by 4 bases and J by 7 bases, with 14 bases between them. CDR1 is SGHVS, CDR2 FQNEAQ, per germline. CDR3 length: 14 amino acids.

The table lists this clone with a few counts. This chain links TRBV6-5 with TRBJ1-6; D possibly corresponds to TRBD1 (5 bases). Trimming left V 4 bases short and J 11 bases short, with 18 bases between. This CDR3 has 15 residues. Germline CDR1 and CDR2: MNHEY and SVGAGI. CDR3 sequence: CASSSGTGFRAPLHF. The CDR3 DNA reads TGTGCCAGCAGTTCTGGGACTGGGTTTAGGGCACCCCTCCACTTT.

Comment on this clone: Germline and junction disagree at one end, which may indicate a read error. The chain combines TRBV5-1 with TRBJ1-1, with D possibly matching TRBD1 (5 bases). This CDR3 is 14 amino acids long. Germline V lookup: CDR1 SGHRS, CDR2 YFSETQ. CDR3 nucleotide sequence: TGCGCCAGCAGCTTAGGGGCGGTGAACACTGAAGATTTCTTT. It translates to CASSLGAVNTEDFF.

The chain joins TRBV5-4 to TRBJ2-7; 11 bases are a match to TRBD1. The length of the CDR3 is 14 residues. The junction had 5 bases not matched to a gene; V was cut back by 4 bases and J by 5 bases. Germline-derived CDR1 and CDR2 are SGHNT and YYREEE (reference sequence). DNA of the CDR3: TGTGCCAGCAGCCGGACAGGGGGCAAGGACGAGCAGTACTTC. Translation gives CASSRTGGKDEQYF.

For the CDR3, the DNA is TGTGCCAGCAGTGAATCATGGACAGGGGGCTCCGAGCAGTACTTC. It translates to CASSESWTGGSEQYF. This chain links TRBV25-1 with TRBJ2-7; TRBD1 matches 11 bases. Per germline, CDR1 MGHDK and CDR2 SYGVNS. V was clipped by 1 base and J by 6 bases; unmatched bases: 5. The CDR3 has 15 amino acids.

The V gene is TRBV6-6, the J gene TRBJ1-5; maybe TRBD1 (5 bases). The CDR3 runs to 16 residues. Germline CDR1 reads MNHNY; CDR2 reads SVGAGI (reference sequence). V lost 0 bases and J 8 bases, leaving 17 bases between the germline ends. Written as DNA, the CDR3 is TGTGCCAGCAGTTACTCTCCACACGACAGCGGGAAGCCCCAGCATTTT. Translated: CASSYSPHDSGKPQHF.

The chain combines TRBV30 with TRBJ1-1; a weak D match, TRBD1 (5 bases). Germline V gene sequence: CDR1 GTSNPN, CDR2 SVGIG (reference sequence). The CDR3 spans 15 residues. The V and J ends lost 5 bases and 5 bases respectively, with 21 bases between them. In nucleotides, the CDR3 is TGTGCCTGGTTAGCTCATCTCCCAAGGGGAACTGAAGCTTTCTTT. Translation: CAWLAHLPRGTEAFF.

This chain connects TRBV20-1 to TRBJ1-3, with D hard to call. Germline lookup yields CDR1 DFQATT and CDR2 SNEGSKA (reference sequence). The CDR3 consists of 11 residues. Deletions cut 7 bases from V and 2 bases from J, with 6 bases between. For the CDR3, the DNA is TGCAGTGGAGAGGCTGGAAACACCATATATTTT. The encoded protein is CSGEAGNTIYF.